This T cell receptor (beta chain) was found in a study of Ad26.COV2.S vaccination and SARS-CoV-2 variants. As to treatment: 15 to 20 received Ad26.COV2.S at low or high dose, single or two shots; about 5 received placebo; per-sample allocation not given. Sampling was performed 63 days after the first vaccine or placebo injection. The CDR3 length is 16 residues. V shed 1 base and J 7 bases; nucleotides not matched to a gene: 10. Germline loops: CDR1 SEHNR, CDR2 FQNEAQ (reference sequence). Clones were read by immunoSEQ multiplex PCR, and TCRdb kept only the in-frame ones, dropping some. The table has about 480,000 clones, roughly 89% seen once.

This receptor was identified in a person aged 18 to 65 who received the Ad26.COV2.S COVID-19 vaccine or a placebo. The specimen comprised peripheral blood, sampled in a trial of Ad26.COV2.S vaccine versus placebo. The V gene is TRBV7-9, the J gene TRBJ2-1; 7 bases match TRBD2. For the CDR3, the DNA is TGTGCCAGCAGCTTAGTTGGGGGAGGGCCCGGGAATGAGCAGTTCTTC. Residues: CASSLVGGGPGNEQFF.